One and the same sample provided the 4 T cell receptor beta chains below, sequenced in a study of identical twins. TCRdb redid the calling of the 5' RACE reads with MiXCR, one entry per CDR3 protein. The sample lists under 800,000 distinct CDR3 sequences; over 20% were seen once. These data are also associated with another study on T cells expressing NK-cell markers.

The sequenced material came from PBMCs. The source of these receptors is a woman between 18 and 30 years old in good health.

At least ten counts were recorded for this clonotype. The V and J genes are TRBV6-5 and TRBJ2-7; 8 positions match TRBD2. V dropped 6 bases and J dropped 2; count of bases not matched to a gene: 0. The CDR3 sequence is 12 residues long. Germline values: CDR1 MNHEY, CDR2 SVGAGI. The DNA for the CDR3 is TGTGCCAGCAGGGGACTAGCCTACGAGCAGTACTTC. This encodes CASRGLAYEQYF.

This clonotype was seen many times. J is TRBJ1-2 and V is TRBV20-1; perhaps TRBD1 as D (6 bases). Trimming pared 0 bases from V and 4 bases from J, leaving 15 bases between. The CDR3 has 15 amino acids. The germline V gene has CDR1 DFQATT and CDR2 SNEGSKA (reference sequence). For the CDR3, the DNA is TGCAGTGCTAGAGATGAGAGGGGGACCGCCTATGGCTACACCTTC. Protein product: CSARDERGTAYGYTF.

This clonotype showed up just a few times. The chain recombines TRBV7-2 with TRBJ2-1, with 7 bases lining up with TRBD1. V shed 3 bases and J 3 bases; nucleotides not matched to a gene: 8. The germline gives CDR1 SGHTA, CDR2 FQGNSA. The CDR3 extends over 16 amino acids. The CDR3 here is CASSLRQGDIYNEQFF. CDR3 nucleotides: TGTGCCAGCAGCTTGAGACAGGGAGATATCTACAATGAGCAGTTCTTC.

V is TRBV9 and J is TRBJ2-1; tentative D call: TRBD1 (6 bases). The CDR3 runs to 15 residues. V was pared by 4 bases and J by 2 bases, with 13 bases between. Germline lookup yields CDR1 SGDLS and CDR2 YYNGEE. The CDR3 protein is CASSSLGGAYNEQFF. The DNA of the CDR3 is TGTGCCAGCAGCTCGCTAGGGGGAGCCTACAATGAGCAGTTCTTC.